The 21 T cell receptor beta chains reported below all come from one sample, sequenced in a study of T-cell memory formation after mild COVID-19. Via MiXCR, TCRdb re-called the 5' RACE reads, giving one row per CDR3 protein. The top ten hold about 12% of the sample, which has hundreds of thousands of distinct CDR3 sequences, about 20% seen once. The sequenced material came from PBMCs or a T cell subset sorted from them (not recorded which). The source is an adult woman who had mild COVID-19 (a few samples of this study predate the infection). Cell type and time point are not known.

CDR3 nucleotide sequence: TGCAGTGCTAGCCGCCCCGGGACAGTGAACACTGAAGCTTTCTTT. It encodes CSASRPGTVNTEAFF. The rearrangement joins TRBV20-1 to TRBJ1-1; 7 bases map to TRBD1. Germline CDR1 reads DFQATT; CDR2 reads SNEGSKA (reference sequence). The trim removed 3 bases at V and 0 bases at J, leaving 7 bases unmatched. There are 15 residues in the CDR3.

This clonotype was observed a handful of times. This sequence joins TRBV2 and TRBJ2-7; D gene unclear. V was pared by 0 bases and J by 6 bases, with 9 bases between. The CDR3 extends over 13 amino acids. The germline gives CDR1 SNHLY, CDR2 FYNNEI. The CDR3 DNA follows: TGTGCCAGCAGTGAAGCGGCCGCTCTCGAGCAGTACTTC. Translated: CASSEAAALEQYF.

This chain joins TRBV11-2 and TRBJ2-5; 7 positions agree with TRBD1. Unmatched junction bases numbered 11, after V lost 5 bases and J lost 5 bases. The CDR3 runs to 15 residues. CDR1 is SGHAT, CDR2 FQNNGV, per germline. The CDR3 coding sequence is TGTGCCAGCAGCCTCCTAAACAGGGGCGGGGAGACCCAGTACTTC. This codes for CASSLLNRGGETQYF.

A few counts support this clonotype. The rearrangement joins TRBV7-9 to TRBJ2-7, with 12 bases fitting TRBD1. Germline-derived CDR1 and CDR2 are SEHNR and FQNEAQ (reference sequence). Losses at the gene ends were 3 bases for V and 6 bases for J; bases not matched to a gene: 6. This CDR3 comprises 15 residues. CDR3 coding DNA: TGTGCCAGCAGCTTGGGTCGGGACAGGGGGCCCGAGCAGTACTTC. As protein: CASSLGRDRGPEQYF.

The rearrangement uses TRBV7-2 and TRBJ1-5; D ambiguous. Trimming removed 5 bases from V and 6 bases from J, with 11 bases in between. The CDR3 runs 13 residues. Germline CDR1 and CDR2: SGHTA and FQGNSA. The CDR3 DNA sequence: TGTGCCAGCAGCCCAAGTCGAGGTCAGCCCCAGCATTTT. Its protein product is CASSPSRGQPQHF. Looking up the rest from reference TRBV7-2 and TRBJ1-5 gives the full variable domain: GAGVSQSPSNKVTEKGKDVELRCDPISGHTALYWYRQSLGQGLEFLIYFQGNSAPDKSGLPSDRFSAERTGGSVSTLTIQRTQQEDSAVYLCASSPSRGQPQHFGDGTRLSIL.

Only a few counts were recorded for this clonotype. V is TRBV24-1 and J is TRBJ2-2, with D possibly matching TRBD1 (5 bases). In germline, CDR1 is KGHDR, CDR2 SFDVKD. Trimming took off 10 bases at V and 5 bases at J, with 16 bases between the two ends. CDR3 size: 14 residues. The CDR3: CATNGRAGTGELFF. The DNA for the CDR3 is TGTGCCACGAACGGCAGGGCTGGAACCGGGGAGCTGTTTTTT.

The rearrangement joins TRBV4-1 to TRBJ2-7, with D possibly being TRBD1 or TRBD2 (5 bases each). The CDR3 runs 14 residues. V gave up 1 base and J gave up 5 bases, with 12 bases separating them. Germline assignment: CDR1 MGHRA and CDR2 YSYEKL. DNA of the CDR3: TGCGCCAGCAGCCAAGGGATGGGGGTAAACGAGCAGTACTTC. This translates into CASSQGMGVNEQYF.

This chain uses TRBV6-2 or TRBV6-3 with TRBJ2-7; 9 positions match TRBD1. The CDR3 sequence is 15 residues long. The ends lost 6 bases at V and 5 bases at J; junction bases unmatched: 11. CDR1 and CDR2 (germline): MNHEY, SVGEGT. CDR3 sequence: CASRVAGTGSHEQYF. CDR3 nucleotides: TGTGCCAGCAGGGTGGCCGGGACAGGGAGCCACGAGCAGTACTTC.

The rearrangement joins TRBV11-3 to TRBJ2-2; D remains unclear. There are 15 residues in the CDR3. Looked up from germline, CDR1 is SGHNT and CDR2 is YENEEA. Trimming removed 4 bases at V and 3 bases at J, with 12 bases between. CDR3 loop: CASSSIYGHTGELFF. Written as DNA, the CDR3 is TGTGCCAGCAGCTCAATCTATGGGCACACCGGGGAGCTGTTTTTT.

This clonotype turned up a few times. This rearrangement joins TRBV24-1 to TRBJ2-1; D gene ambiguous. Germline-derived CDR1 and CDR2 are KGHDR and SFDVKD. The V end was cut by 0 bases, the J end by 5 bases, with 7 bases between. The CDR3 runs to 14 residues. DNA for the CDR3: TGTGCCACCAGTGATTTGCTCAGAAACAATGAGCAGTTCTTC. This codes for CATSDLLRNNEQFF.

There are many counts of this clonotype. CDR3: CSARRSSGRAYEQYF. The CDR3 DNA sequence: TGCAGTGCTAGGCGTTCTAGCGGGAGGGCGTACGAGCAGTACTTC. The chain has TRBV20-1 and TRBJ2-7; 12 bases fit TRBD2. V trimming: 3 bases; J trimming: 4 bases; junction bases outside the gene matches: 7. CDR1 DFQATT and CDR2 SNEGSKA come from the germline V gene (reference sequence). The CDR3 runs to 15 residues.

The genes are TRBV4-2 and TRBJ1-2; D remains ambiguous. The CDR3 loop spans 15 amino acids. Looked up from germline, CDR1 is LGHNA and CDR2 is YNFKEQ. V lost 0 bases, J lost 0 bases, and 8 bases lay in between. Here the CDR3 reads CASSQDLTANYGYTF. DNA of the CDR3: TGTGCCAGCAGCCAAGATCTTACGGCTAACTATGGCTACACCTTC.

This clonotype has more than one count but fewer than ten. The chain couples TRBV7-8 to TRBJ2-1, with no clear D. Germline V CDR1 and CDR2: SGHVS, FQNEAQ. The CDR3 has 15 amino acids. V was clipped by 5 bases and J by 2 bases, with 13 bases between them. CDR3 nucleotides: TGTGCCAGCAGCATCGCCCAGGCGGCCTACAATGAGCAGTTCTTC. Residues: CASSIAQAAYNEQFF.

Only a few counts were recorded for this clonotype. The V and J genes are TRBV12-3 or TRBV12-4 and TRBJ2-1, with D tentatively TRBD1 or TRBD2 (6 bases each). The V gene lost 6 bases and the J gene lost 7 bases, with 13 bases spanning the gap. This CDR3 has 13 amino acids. Here the CDR3 reads CASSPLGGNEQFF. The CDR3 region has the DNA TGTGCCAGCAGCCCCTTAGGGGGGAATGAGCAGTTCTTC.

The chain carries TRBV4-3 and TRBJ2-1; 11 bases fit TRBD2. The J segment lost 8 bases and the V segment lost 1 base, leaving 10 bases of the junction unmatched. Looked up from germline, CDR1 is LGHNA and CDR2 is YSLEER. This CDR3 is 17 amino acids long. CDR3: CASSQGTGTSGIHEQFF. For the CDR3, the DNA is TGCGCCAGCAGCCAAGGAACCGGGACTAGCGGTATCCATGAGCAGTTCTTC.

The V gene is TRBV5-6, the J gene TRBJ2-3; D is unclear. Trimming stripped 0 bases from V and 11 bases from J, with 10 bases between. This CDR3 is 12 amino acids long. The germline gives CDR1 SGHDT, CDR2 YYEEEE. CDR3 nucleotides: TGTGCCAGCAGCTTGGGGTTAGAGGTGCAGTATTTT. It codes for CASSLGLEVQYF. Complete variable domain (other parts from reference TRBV5-6 and TRBJ2-3): DAGVTQSPTHLIKTRGQQVTLRCSPKSGHDTVSWYQQALGQGPQFIFQYYEEEERQRGNFPDRFSGHQFPNYSSELNVNALLLGDSALYLCASSLGLEVQYFGPGTRLTVL.

The J gene is TRBJ1-1, the V gene TRBV3-1; 10 positions agree with TRBD1. CDR3 size: 16 residues. With 4 bases clipped from V and 6 bases from J, the junction kept 11 bases outside the gene matches. Per germline, CDR1 LGHDT and CDR2 YNNKEL (reference sequence). The CDR3 DNA is TGTGCCAGCAGCCCGACAGGGGGCGCGTTGCCGGCTGAAGCTTTCTTT. It is translated as CASSPTGGALPAEAFF.

The sample holds a few counts of this clonotype. V gene TRBV12-3 or TRBV12-4 combines with J gene TRBJ1-2; possible D gene TRBD1, 5 bases. CDR3 length: 14 residues. V was clipped by 3 bases and J by 6 bases, with 14 bases between them. CDR3: CASSLSGWGDGYTF. The CDR3 bases are TGTGCCAGCAGTTTGTCCGGCTGGGGCGATGGCTACACCTTC.

The V call is TRBV20-1, the J call TRBJ1-1; D unclear. The CDR3 has 16 residues. CDR1 and CDR2 (germline): DFQATT, SNEGSKA (reference sequence). The V and J ends lost 0 bases and 0 bases respectively, with 14 bases between them. This CDR3 is CSARESSQPMNTEAFF. CDR3 DNA sequence: TGCAGTGCTAGAGAGAGCAGCCAGCCTATGAACACTGAAGCTTTCTTT.

This clonotype was counted at least ten times. The V gene is TRBV24-1, the J gene TRBJ1-5; TRBD1 matches 7 bases. CDR1 is KGHDR, CDR2 SFDVKD, per germline. The CDR3 is made up of 13 amino acids. Losses at the gene ends were 3 bases for V and 6 bases for J; bases not matched to a gene: 1. The CDR3 reads CATSDDRAQPQHF. CDR3 nucleotides: TGTGCCACCAGTGATGACAGGGCTCAGCCCCAGCATTTT.

V gene TRBV30 combines with J gene TRBJ2-1; D may be TRBD2 (6 bases). CDR3 size: 13 residues. Looked up from germline, CDR1 is GTSNPN and CDR2 is SVGIG (reference sequence). The germline V and J ends were trimmed by 4 bases and 6 bases, with 13 bases remaining between them. The DNA for the CDR3 is TGTGCCTGGACCCTAGCGAGAATCAATGAGCAGTTCTTC. Protein product: CAWTLARINEQFF.